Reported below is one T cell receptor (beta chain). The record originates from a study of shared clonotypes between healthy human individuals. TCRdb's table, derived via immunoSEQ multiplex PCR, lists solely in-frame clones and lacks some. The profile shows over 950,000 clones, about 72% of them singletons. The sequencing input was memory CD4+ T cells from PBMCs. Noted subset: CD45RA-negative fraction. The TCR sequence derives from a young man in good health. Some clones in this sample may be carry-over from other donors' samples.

The CDR3 loop is CASSVAGQGEYEQYF. The DNA for the CDR3 is TGTGCCAGCAGCGTAGCCGGGCAGGGGGAGTACGAGCAGTACTTC. The chain couples TRBV9 to TRBJ2-7; TRBD1 matches at 7 bases. The CDR3 is 15 amino acids. CDR1 is SGDLS, CDR2 YYNGEE, per germline. J gave up 4 bases and V 0 bases, and 7 bases lay outside the gene matches.